These T cell receptor beta chains were read from a single sample in a study of PD-L1 blockade in urothelial cancer. Generated by immunoSEQ multiplex PCR, the TCRdb table keeps only in-frame clones and is missing some. The sample consists of over 45,000 clones, around 84% of them appearing once. The material was PBMCs, obtained around atezolizumab (anti-PD-L1) treatment. The origin of the receptors is a man in his 60s with urothelial cancer. Each CDR3 is given with its conserved first and last residue. Each record gives: clone size, J gene, D gene, V gene, CDR3 DNA, CDR3 protein. The D gene is left open where the match is weak. Part of the rows lack a size; the others show once, few, many or a class for expanded clones.

clone_size: .
j_call: TRBJ1-4
d_call: .
v_call: TRBV19
cdr3_nt: TGTGCCAGTAGCCGCCCCCCTGGGGCAGGAAATAATGAAAAACTGTTTTTT
cdr3_aa: CASSRPPGAGNNEKLFF

clone_size: .
j_call: TRBJ1-1
d_call: TRBD1
v_call: TRBV6-6
cdr3_nt: TGTGCCAGCAGTGACAGGGGGTGGAACACTGAAGCTTTCTTT
cdr3_aa: CASSDRGWNTEAFF

clone_size: .
j_call: TRBJ1-1
d_call: .
v_call: TRBV18
cdr3_nt: TGTGCCAGCTCACGGACAGACCTGAACACTGAAGCTTTCTTT
cdr3_aa: CASSRTDLNTEAFF

clone_size: .
j_call: TRBJ1-6
d_call: .
v_call: TRBV27
cdr3_nt: TGTGCCAGCAGTTTCGAGTCGCCGCGGGCTGCATATAATTCACCCCTCCACTTT
cdr3_aa: CASSFESPRAAYNSPLHF

clone_size: .
j_call: TRBJ1-1
d_call: .
v_call: TRBV5-1
cdr3_nt: TGCGCCAGCAGCTCGGGAGGCCCGAACACTGAAGCTTTCTTT
cdr3_aa: CASSSGGPNTEAFF

clone_size: .
j_call: TRBJ2-5
d_call: TRBD2
v_call: TRBV19
cdr3_nt: TGTGCCAGTAGTATAGATAGCGGGAAAGGGGAGACCCAGTACTTC
cdr3_aa: CASSIDSGKGETQYF

clone_size: .
j_call: TRBJ2-5
d_call: TRBD1
v_call: TRBV5-4
cdr3_nt: TGTGCCAGCAGCGGGGGACAGATACAAGAGACCCAGTACTTC
cdr3_aa: CASSGGQIQETQYF

clone_size: .
j_call: TRBJ2-1
d_call: .
v_call: TRBV2
cdr3_nt: TGTGCCAGCACGATTAATAGCGGTTCCTACAATGAGCAGTTCTTC
cdr3_aa: CASTINSGSYNEQFF

clone_size: .
j_call: TRBJ2-7
d_call: .
v_call: TRBV7-9
cdr3_nt: TGTGCCAGCAGCTTAGCCGAGGGGACTCTAACCGGCGAGCAGTACTTC
cdr3_aa: CASSLAEGTLTGEQYF

clone_size: .
j_call: TRBJ2-7
d_call: .
v_call: TRBV29-1
cdr3_nt: TGCAGCGTTGTTGTCCCTCCTTCCGAGCAGTACTTC
cdr3_aa: CSVVVPPSEQYF

clone_size: .
j_call: TRBJ2-7
d_call: .
v_call: TRBV14
cdr3_nt: TGTGCCAGCAGCCAATTACAGAAGCAGTACTTC
cdr3_aa: CASSQLQKQYF

clone_size: .
j_call: TRBJ2-3
d_call: TRBD2
v_call: TRBV4-2
cdr3_nt: TGTGCCAGCAGCCAAGGGTCCAGCGGGGGGGCAGATACGCAGTATTTT
cdr3_aa: CASSQGSSGGADTQYF

clone_size: few
j_call: TRBJ2-3
d_call: .
v_call: TRBV5-4
cdr3_nt: TGTGCCAGCAGCTTCGGACAGACGACAGATACGCAGTATTTT
cdr3_aa: CASSFGQTTDTQYF

clone_size: .
j_call: TRBJ2-1
d_call: TRBD2
v_call: TRBV6-4
cdr3_nt: TGTGCCAGCAGTGACTCAGCTAGCGGGAGGGGAGAGCAGTTCTTC
cdr3_aa: CASSDSASGRGEQFF

clone_size: once
j_call: TRBJ1-1
d_call: TRBD1
v_call: TRBV4-3
cdr3_nt: TGCGCCAGCAGGCACGACCGGGACAGGGAAGCTTTCTTT
cdr3_aa: CASRHDRDREAFF

clone_size: .
j_call: TRBJ1-4
d_call: TRBD1
v_call: TRBV18
cdr3_nt: TGTGCCAGCTCAGGGACAGGCAGAAATGAAAAACTGTTTTTT
cdr3_aa: CASSGTGRNEKLFF

clone_size: .
j_call: TRBJ2-1
d_call: TRBD1
v_call: TRBV9
cdr3_nt: TGTGCCAGCAGCGTAGGACAGGGAACCTACAATGAGCAGTTCTTC
cdr3_aa: CASSVGQGTYNEQFF

clone_size: few
j_call: TRBJ2-2
d_call: .
v_call: TRBV30
cdr3_nt: TGTGCCTGGTCCTTCCAAGGGGCCACCGGGGAGCTGTTTTTT
cdr3_aa: CAWSFQGATGELFF

clone_size: .
j_call: TRBJ1-4
d_call: TRBD1
v_call: TRBV5-6
cdr3_nt: TGTGCCAGCAGCTTGAACAGGGGGCGCTCTGAAAAACTGTTTTTT
cdr3_aa: CASSLNRGRSEKLFF

clone_size: .
j_call: TRBJ1-3
d_call: .
v_call: TRBV7-9
cdr3_nt: TGTGCCGCCCTTCCGACAGAGTTTGGAAACACCATATATTTT
cdr3_aa: CAALPTEFGNTIYF

clone_size: .
j_call: TRBJ2-7
d_call: .
v_call: TRBV18
cdr3_nt: TGTGCCAGCTCACCGTCCACCTACGAGCAGTACTTC
cdr3_aa: CASSPSTYEQYF

clone_size: .
j_call: TRBJ2-2
d_call: TRBD1
v_call: TRBV9
cdr3_nt: TGTGCCAGCAGCGTAGAGACAGGGGGCACCGGGGAGCTGTTTTTT
cdr3_aa: CASSVETGGTGELFF

clone_size: .
j_call: TRBJ2-1
d_call: TRBD1
v_call: TRBV30
cdr3_nt: TGTGCCTGGGCAGATTTTACACAGGGGGCTCAGTTCTTC
cdr3_aa: CAWADFTQGAQFF

clone_size: .
j_call: TRBJ1-2
d_call: .
v_call: TRBV5-1
cdr3_nt: TGCGCCAGCAGCTTGGCGGACGGGGGAAACTATGGCTACACCTTC
cdr3_aa: CASSLADGGNYGYTF

clone_size: .
j_call: TRBJ1-2
d_call: .
v_call: TRBV30
cdr3_nt: TGTGCCTGGAGTGTAGGGGGGGCTAACTATGGCTACACCTTC
cdr3_aa: CAWSVGGANYGYTF

clone_size: few
j_call: TRBJ1-5
d_call: .
v_call: TRBV30
cdr3_nt: TGTGCCTGGAGTGGCGGAGATAATCAGCCCCAGCATTTT
cdr3_aa: CAWSGGDNQPQHF

clone_size: .
j_call: TRBJ1-2
d_call: TRBD1
v_call: TRBV30
cdr3_nt: TGTGCCTGGAGTAGACAGGGGATGGGTCACTATGGCTACACCTTC
cdr3_aa: CAWSRQGMGHYGYTF

clone_size: .
j_call: TRBJ2-3
d_call: TRBD2
v_call: TRBV5-4
cdr3_nt: TGTGCCAGCAGCTCTGGGGGACTAGCGGGGGGCACGAGCACAGATACGCAGTATTTT
cdr3_aa: CASSSGGLAGGTSTDTQYF

clone_size: .
j_call: TRBJ2-5
d_call: TRBD2
v_call: TRBV29-1
cdr3_nt: TGCAGCGTTGACTCCTTCGGGAGGGAGACCCAGTACTTC
cdr3_aa: CSVDSFGRETQYF

clone_size: .
j_call: TRBJ1-5
d_call: TRBD1
v_call: TRBV28
cdr3_nt: TGTGCCAGCAGTTATCGGGACAGCACGAGGCAGCCCCAGCATTTT
cdr3_aa: CASSYRDSTRQPQHF

clone_size: .
j_call: TRBJ1-6
d_call: .
v_call: TRBV15
cdr3_nt: TGTGCCACCAGCAGAGCCGGGGGGACAAGGGGTAATTCACCCCTCCACTTT
cdr3_aa: CATSRAGGTRGNSPLHF

clone_size: once
j_call: TRBJ1-6
d_call: .
v_call: TRBV7-6
cdr3_nt: TGTGCCAGCAGCTTACTTCCGGGGGCACCCCTCCACTTT
cdr3_aa: CASSLLPGAPLHF

clone_size: .
j_call: TRBJ2-1
d_call: TRBD2
v_call: TRBV19
cdr3_nt: TGTGCCAGTAGTATAGCAGGACTAGCGGGAGAAGAGAATGAGCAGTTCTTC
cdr3_aa: CASSIAGLAGEENEQFF

clone_size: .
j_call: TRBJ2-7
d_call: TRBD2
v_call: TRBV19
cdr3_nt: TGTGCCAGTAGTCCGGGGGGGGGCTCTTCCTACGAGCAGTACTTC
cdr3_aa: CASSPGGGSSYEQYF

clone_size: once
j_call: TRBJ2-1
d_call: .
v_call: TRBV7-3
cdr3_nt: TGTGCCAGCAGCTTAGGATGGGGTACAGGCAATGAGCAGTTCTTC
cdr3_aa: CASSLGWGTGNEQFF

clone_size: .
j_call: TRBJ2-7
d_call: .
v_call: TRBV7-7
cdr3_nt: TGTGCTAGCAGCTTAAGCGCGCTAACATACGAGCAGTACTTC
cdr3_aa: CASSLSALTYEQYF

clone_size: .
j_call: TRBJ2-7
d_call: .
v_call: TRBV6-6
cdr3_nt: TGTGCCAGCACTCCCCTCGGGGGACCTTACGAGCAGTACTTC
cdr3_aa: CASTPLGGPYEQYF

clone_size: .
j_call: TRBJ2-1
d_call: TRBD2
v_call: TRBV25-1
cdr3_nt: TGTGCCAGCAGTGACATGAGCGGGATTTACAATGAGCAGTTCTTC
cdr3_aa: CASSDMSGIYNEQFF

clone_size: .
j_call: TRBJ1-5
d_call: .
v_call: TRBV19
cdr3_nt: TGTGCCAGTAGTGCAACAGGGATCAACAATCAGCCCCAGCATTTT
cdr3_aa: CASSATGINNQPQHF

clone_size: .
j_call: TRBJ1-2
d_call: .
v_call: TRBV29-1
cdr3_nt: TGCAGCGTTAACTCGGCGGGGGCTTGGTATGGCTACACCTTC
cdr3_aa: CSVNSAGAWYGYTF

clone_size: .
j_call: TRBJ2-7
d_call: TRBD1
v_call: TRBV27
cdr3_nt: TGTGCCAGCAGTTTACGGGACAGGGGGCATGGCGAGCAGTACTTC
cdr3_aa: CASSLRDRGHGEQYF

clone_size: few
j_call: TRBJ1-1
d_call: TRBD1
v_call: TRBV27
cdr3_nt: TGTGCCAGCAGTTTTCTCGGGGTGGGCAGGGGGACTGAAGCTTTCTTT
cdr3_aa: CASSFLGVGRGTEAFF

clone_size: .
j_call: TRBJ2-3
d_call: TRBD2
v_call: TRBV11-1
cdr3_nt: TGTGCCAGCAGCTTAGAAGGGACTAGAGCGGATACGCAGTATTTT
cdr3_aa: CASSLEGTRADTQYF

clone_size: .
j_call: TRBJ2-5
d_call: TRBD2
v_call: TRBV5-1
cdr3_nt: TGCGCCAGCAGCTTGGCTGGGACTAGTTTGGAGACCCAGTACTTC
cdr3_aa: CASSLAGTSLETQYF

clone_size: once
j_call: TRBJ1-4
d_call: .
v_call: TRBV9
cdr3_nt: TGTGCCAGCAGCGTAGAGCTCACAGAGAATGAAAAACTGTTTTTT
cdr3_aa: CASSVELTENEKLFF